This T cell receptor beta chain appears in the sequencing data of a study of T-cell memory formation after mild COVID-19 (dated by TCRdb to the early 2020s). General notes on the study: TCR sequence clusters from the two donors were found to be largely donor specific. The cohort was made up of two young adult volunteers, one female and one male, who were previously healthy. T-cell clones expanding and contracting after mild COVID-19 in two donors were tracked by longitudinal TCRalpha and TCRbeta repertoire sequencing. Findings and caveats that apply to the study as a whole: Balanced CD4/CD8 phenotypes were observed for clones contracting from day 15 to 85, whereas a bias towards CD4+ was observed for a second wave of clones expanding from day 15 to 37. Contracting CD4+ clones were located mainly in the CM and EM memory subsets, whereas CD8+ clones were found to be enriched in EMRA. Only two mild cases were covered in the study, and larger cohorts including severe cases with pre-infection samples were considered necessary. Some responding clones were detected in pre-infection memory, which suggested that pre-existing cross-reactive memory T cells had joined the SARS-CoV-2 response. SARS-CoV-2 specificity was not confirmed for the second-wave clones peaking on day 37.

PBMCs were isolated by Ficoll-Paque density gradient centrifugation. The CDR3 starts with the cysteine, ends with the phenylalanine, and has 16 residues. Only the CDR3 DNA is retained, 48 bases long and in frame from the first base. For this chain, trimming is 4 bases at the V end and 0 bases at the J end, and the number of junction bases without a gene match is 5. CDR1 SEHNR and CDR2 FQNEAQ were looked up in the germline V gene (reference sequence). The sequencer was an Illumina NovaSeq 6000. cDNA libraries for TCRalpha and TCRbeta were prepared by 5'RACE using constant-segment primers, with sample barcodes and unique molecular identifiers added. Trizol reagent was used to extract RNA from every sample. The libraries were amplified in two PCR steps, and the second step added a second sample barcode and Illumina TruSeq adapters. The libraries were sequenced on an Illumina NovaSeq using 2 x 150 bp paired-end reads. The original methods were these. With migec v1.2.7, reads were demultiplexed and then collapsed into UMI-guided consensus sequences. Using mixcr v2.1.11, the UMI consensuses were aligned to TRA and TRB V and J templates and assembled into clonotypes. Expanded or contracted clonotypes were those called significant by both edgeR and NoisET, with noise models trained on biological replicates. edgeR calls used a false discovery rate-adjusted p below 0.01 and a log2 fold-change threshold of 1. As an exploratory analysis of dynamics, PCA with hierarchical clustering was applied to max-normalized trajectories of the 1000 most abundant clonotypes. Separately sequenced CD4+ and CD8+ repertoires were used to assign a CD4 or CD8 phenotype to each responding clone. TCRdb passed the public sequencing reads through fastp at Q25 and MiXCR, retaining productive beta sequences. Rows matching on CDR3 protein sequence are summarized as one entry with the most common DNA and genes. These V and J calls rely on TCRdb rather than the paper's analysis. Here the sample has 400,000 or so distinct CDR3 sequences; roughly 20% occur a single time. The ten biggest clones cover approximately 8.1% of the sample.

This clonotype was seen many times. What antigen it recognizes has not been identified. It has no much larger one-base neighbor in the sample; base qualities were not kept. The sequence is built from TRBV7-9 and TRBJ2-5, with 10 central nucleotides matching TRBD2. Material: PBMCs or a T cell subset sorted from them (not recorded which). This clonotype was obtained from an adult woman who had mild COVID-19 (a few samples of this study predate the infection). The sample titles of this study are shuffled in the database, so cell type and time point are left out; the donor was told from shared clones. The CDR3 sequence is CASSSATSGYQETQYF. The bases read TGTGCCAGCAGCTCGGCGACTAGCGGGTACCAAGAGACCCAGTACTTC.